What follows describes a single T cell receptor (beta chain). In the study's own analysis: From reference gene primer amplification, estimates of nucleated cell counts were derived. The repertoire was sequenced with immunoSEQ multiplex PCR; TCRdb's copy has only in-frame clones and lacks some. V, J and clone size are those of that table, while D and trimming were read from the DNA. The sample records around 77,000 clones, approximately 80% being singletons. During active infection, Seattle patients enrolled and were then monitored through disease. This entry comes from a study of blood T cell repertoires in COVID-19. The overall study: The United States, Italy and Spain were the sources of the acute and convalescent COVID-19 samples. From T cells, B-cell-depleted T cells, or PBMCs came the material, which was cDNA or gDNA.

The clonotype comes from a man younger than 45 with COVID-19, enrolled during active disease. Sequenced sample: peripheral blood.

The CDR3 coding sequence is TGCGCCAGCAGCCAGGGACACGGTAGCGGGAGCTCCTACAATGAGCAGTTCTTC. As protein: CASSQGHGSGSSYNEQFF. This sequence joins TRBV4-1 and TRBJ2-1, with TRBD2 identical over 9 bases. V lost 3 bases and J lost 0; bases outside the gene matches: 9. Germline-derived CDR1 and CDR2 are MGHRA and YSYEKL. There are 18 residues in the CDR3.